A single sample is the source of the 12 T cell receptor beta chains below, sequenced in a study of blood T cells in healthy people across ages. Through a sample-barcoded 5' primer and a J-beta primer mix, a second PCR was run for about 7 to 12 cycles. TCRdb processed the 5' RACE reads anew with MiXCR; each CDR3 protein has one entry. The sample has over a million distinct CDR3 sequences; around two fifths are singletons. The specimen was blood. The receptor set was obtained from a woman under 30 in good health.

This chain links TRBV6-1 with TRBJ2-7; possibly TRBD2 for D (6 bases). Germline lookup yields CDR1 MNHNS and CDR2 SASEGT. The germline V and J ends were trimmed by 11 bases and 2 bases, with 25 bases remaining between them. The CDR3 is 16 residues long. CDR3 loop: CAAAVPPGGNPYEQYF. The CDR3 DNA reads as TGTGCCGCAGCCGTCCCCCCCGGGGGTAACCCCTACGAGCAGTACTTC.

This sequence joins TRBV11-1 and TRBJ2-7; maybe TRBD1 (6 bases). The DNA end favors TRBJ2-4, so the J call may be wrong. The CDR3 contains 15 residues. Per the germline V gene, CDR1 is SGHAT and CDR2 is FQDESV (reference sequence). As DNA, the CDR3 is TGTGCCAGCAGCTTACAAGACAGGATAGAAAACATTCAGTACTTC. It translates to CASSLQDRIENIQYF.

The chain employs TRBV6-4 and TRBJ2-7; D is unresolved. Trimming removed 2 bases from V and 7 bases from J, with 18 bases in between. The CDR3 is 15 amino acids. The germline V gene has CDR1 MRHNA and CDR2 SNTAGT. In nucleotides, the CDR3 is TGTGCCAGCAGTGACCCCATCCAAGGAAGCCATGAGCAGTACTTC. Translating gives CASSDPIQGSHEQYF.

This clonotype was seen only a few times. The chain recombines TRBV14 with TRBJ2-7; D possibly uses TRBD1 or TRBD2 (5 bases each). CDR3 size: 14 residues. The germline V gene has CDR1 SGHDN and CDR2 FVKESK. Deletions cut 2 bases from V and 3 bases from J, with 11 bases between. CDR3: CASSQNMGVYEQYF. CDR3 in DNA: TGTGCCAGCAGCCAAAACATGGGGGTCTACGAGCAGTACTTC.

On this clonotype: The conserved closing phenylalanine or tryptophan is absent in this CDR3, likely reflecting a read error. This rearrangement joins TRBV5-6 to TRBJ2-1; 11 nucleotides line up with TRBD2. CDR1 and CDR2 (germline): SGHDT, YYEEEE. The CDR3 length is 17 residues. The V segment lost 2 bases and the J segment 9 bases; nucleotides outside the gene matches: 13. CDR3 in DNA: TGTGCCAGCAGCTTAAGATCGGGGCTAGCGGGGGGCGTTGAGCAGTTCTTG. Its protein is CASSLRSGLAGGVEQFL.

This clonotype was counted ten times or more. In nucleotides, the CDR3 is TGTGCCAGCAGCACCGGGCTAAAAGAGACCCAGTACTTC. Its protein is CASSTGLKETQYF. This chain connects TRBV7-2 to TRBJ2-5, with no clear D. This CDR3 region has 13 residues. Trimming left V 5 bases short and J 3 bases short, with 10 bases between. Per germline, CDR1 SGHTA and CDR2 FQGNSA.

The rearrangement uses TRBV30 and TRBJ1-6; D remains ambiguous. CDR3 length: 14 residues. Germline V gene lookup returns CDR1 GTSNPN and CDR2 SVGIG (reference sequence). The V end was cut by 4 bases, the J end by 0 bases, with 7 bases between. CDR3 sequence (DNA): TGTGCCTGGAAGTCTGACTCCTATAATTCACCCCTCCACTTT. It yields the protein CAWKSDSYNSPLHF.

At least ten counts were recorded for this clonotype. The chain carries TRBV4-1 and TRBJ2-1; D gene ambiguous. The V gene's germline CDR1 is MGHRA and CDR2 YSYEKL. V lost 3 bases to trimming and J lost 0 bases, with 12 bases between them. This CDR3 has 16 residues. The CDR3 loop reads CASSQVDMISYNEQFF. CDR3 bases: TGCGCCAGCAGCCAGGTAGACATGATCTCCTACAATGAGCAGTTCTTC.

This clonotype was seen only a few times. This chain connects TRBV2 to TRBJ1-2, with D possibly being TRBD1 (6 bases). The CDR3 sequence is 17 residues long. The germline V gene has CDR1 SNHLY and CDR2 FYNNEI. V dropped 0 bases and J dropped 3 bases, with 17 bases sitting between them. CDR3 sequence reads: CASSEAEQGPLYYGYTF. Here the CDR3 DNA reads TGTGCCAGCAGTGAAGCCGAACAGGGCCCTCTTTACTATGGCTACACCTTC.

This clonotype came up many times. The CDR3 protein is CASSQDQREDTQYF. CDR3 DNA sequence: TGCGCCAGCAGCCAAGATCAGAGGGAAGATACGCAGTATTTT. This sequence joins TRBV4-1 and TRBJ2-3; a weak D match, TRBD2 (5 bases). This CDR3 has 14 amino acids. The germline V gene has CDR1 MGHRA and CDR2 YSYEKL. V lost 0 bases, J lost 5 bases, and 9 bases lay in between.

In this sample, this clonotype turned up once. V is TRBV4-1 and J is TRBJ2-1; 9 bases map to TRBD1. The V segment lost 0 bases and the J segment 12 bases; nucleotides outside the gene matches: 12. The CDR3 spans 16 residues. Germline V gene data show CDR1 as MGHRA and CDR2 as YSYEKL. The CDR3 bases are TGCGCCAGCAGCCAAGATGTGGGACAGGGATCTTCGGGGCAGTTCTTC. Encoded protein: CASSQDVGQGSSGQFF.

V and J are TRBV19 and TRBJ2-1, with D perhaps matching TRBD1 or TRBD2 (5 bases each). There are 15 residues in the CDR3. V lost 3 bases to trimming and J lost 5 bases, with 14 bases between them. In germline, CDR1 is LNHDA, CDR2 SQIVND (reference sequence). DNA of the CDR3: TGTGCCAGTAGTATGCAGGTCAGGGAGAACAATGAGCAGTTCTTC. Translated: CASSMQVRENNEQFF.